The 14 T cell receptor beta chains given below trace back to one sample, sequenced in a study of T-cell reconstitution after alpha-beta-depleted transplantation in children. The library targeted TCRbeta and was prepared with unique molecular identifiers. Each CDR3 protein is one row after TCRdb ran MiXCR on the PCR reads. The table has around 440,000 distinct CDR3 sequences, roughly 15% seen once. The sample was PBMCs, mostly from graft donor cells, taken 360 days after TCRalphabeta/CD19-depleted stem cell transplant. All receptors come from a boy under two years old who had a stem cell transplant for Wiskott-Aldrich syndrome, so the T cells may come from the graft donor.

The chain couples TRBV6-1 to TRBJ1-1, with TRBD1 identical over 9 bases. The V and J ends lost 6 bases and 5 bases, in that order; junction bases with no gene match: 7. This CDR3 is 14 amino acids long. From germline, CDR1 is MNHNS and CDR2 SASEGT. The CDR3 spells CASSMDRGGTEAFF. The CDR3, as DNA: TGTGCCAGCAGCATGGACAGGGGAGGAACTGAAGCTTTCTTT.

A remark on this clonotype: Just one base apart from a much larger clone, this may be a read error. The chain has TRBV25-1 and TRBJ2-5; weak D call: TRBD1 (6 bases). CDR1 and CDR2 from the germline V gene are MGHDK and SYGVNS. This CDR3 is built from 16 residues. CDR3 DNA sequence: TGTGCCAGCAGTGATGGGACAACCCCAGGGGAAGAGACCGAGTACTTC. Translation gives CASSDGTTPGEETEYF.

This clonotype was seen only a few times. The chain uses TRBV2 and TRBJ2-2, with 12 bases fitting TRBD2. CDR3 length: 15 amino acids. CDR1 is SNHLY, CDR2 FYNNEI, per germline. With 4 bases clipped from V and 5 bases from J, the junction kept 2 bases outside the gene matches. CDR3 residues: CASSASGGATGELFF. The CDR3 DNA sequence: TGTGCCAGCAGTGCTAGCGGGGGGGCTACCGGGGAGCTGTTTTTT.

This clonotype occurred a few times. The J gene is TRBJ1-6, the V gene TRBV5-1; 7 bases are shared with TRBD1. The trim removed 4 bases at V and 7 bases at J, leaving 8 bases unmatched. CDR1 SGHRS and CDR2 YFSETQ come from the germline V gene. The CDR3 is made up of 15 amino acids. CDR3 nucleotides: TGCGCCAGCAGCATGACAGGGAGAGACAATTCACCCCTCCACTTT. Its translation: CASSMTGRDNSPLHF.

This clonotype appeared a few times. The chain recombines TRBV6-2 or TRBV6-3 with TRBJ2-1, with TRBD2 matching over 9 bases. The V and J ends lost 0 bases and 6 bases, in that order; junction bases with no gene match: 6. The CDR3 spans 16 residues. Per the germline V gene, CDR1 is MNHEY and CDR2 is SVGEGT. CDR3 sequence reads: CASSYSSLAGLNEQFF. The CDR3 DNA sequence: TGTGCCAGCAGTTACTCGAGTCTAGCGGGACTCAATGAGCAGTTCTTC.

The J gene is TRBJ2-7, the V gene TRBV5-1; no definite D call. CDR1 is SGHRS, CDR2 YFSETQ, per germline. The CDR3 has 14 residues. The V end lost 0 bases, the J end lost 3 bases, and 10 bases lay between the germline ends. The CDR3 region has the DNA TGCGCCAGCAGCTTGGGAATTTCAGGCTACGAGCAGTACTTC. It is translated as CASSLGISGYEQYF.

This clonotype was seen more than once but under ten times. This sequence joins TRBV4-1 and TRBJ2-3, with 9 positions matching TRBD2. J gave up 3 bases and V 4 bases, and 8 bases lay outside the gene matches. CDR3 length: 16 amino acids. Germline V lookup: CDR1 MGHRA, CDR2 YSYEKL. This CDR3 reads CASSRMGLAGTDTQYF. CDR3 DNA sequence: TGCGCCAGCAGCCGTATGGGACTAGCCGGGACAGATACGCAGTATTTT.

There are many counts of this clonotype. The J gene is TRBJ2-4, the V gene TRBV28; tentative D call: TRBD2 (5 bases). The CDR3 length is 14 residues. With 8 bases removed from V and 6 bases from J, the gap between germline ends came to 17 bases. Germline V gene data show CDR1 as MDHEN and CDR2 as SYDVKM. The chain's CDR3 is CASQQFRGLNIQYF. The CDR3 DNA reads TGTGCCAGCCAGCAATTCCGGGGTCTAAACATTCAGTACTTC. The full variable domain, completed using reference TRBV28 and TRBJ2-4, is DVKVTQSSRYLVKRTGEKVFLECVQDMDHENMFWYRQDPGLGLRLIYFSYDVKMKEKGDIPEGYSVSREKKERFSLILESASTNQTSMYLCASQQFRGLNIQYFGAGTRLSVL.

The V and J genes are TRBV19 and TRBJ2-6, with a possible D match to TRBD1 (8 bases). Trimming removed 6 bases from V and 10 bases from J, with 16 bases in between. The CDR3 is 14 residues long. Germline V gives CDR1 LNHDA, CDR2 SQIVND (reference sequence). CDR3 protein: CASRTTGGDNVLTF. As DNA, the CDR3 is TGTGCCAGTAGAACTACAGGGGGGGATAACGTCCTGACTTTC.

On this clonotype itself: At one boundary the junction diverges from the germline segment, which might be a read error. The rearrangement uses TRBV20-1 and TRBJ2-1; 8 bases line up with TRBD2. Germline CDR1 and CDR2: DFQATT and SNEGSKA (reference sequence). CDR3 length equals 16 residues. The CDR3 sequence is CSANPTSGFSYSEQFF. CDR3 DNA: TGCAGTGCTAACCCCACTAGCGGCTTCTCCTACAGTGAGCAGTTCTTC.

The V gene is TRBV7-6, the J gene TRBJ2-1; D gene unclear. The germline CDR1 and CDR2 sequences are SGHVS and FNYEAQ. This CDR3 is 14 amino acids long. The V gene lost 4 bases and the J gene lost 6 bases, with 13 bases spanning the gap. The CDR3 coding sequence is TGTGCCAGCAGCTCTTCCGTCGACCTCAATGAGCAGTTCTTC. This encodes CASSSSVDLNEQFF.

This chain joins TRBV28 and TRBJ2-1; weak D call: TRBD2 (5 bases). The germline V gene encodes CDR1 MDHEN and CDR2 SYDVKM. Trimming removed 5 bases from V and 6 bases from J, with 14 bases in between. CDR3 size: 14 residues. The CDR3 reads CASSRGGGRNEQFF. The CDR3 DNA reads TGTGCCAGCAGTCGAGGAGGCGGACGCAATGAGCAGTTCTTC.

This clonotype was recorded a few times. CDR3 amino acids: CSARAREGTGELFF. DNA of the CDR3: TGCAGTGCTAGAGCCAGGGAGGGAACCGGGGAGCTGTTTTTT. This chain uses TRBV20-1 with TRBJ2-2; 7 bases fit TRBD2. CDR3 size: 14 residues. The V gene end was trimmed by 1 base and the J gene end by 5 bases; junction bases not matched to a gene: 4. The V gene's germline CDR1 is DFQATT and CDR2 SNEGSKA (reference sequence).

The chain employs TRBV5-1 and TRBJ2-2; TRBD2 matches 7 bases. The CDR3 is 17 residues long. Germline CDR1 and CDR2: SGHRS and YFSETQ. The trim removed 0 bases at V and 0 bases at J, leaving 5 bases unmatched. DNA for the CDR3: TGCGCCAGCAGCTTGGACCCTAGCGGAGCGAACACCGGGGAGCTGTTTTTT. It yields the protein CASSLDPSGANTGELFF.